This TCR beta chain originates from a study of T cell responses to AZD1222 COVID-19 vaccine. Study context: Samples with a second dose at about 4 or about 12 weeks were pooled together.

Points from the study as a whole: Spike was spanned by vaccine-associated CD4 TCRs, which were dominant at 160-218 and 743-854. Close to half of all spike-specific TCRs reportedly target regions of the variants that are unmutated. When two AZD1222 doses had been given, Spike-specific TCR breadth and depth rose.

Remarks on this clone: The antigen is undetermined.

The V end was cut by 5 bases, the J end by 0 bases, with 19 bases between. The germline V gene encodes CDR1 SQVTM and CDR2 ANQGSEA. This CDR3 has 16 amino acids. Some clones are missing from TCRdb's copy, which holds only in-frame ones; the method was immunoSEQ multiplex PCR. This sample has 120,000 to 150,000 clones, with 85% to 95% found just once. The chain links TRBV29-1 to TRBJ1-1, with D maybe TRBD1 (5 bases). The clonotype was recovered from an adult in good health. Sequences were derived from peripheral blood, sampled on day 0 of AZD1222 vaccination. CDR3 in amino acids: CSVLGTLRKVNTEAFF. CDR3 in DNA: TGCAGCGTTCTAGGGACTCTAAGGAAGGTGAACACTGAAGCTTTCTTT.